The clone carrying this T cell receptor beta chain was seen more than once but under ten times. The sample originates from a study of Ad26.COV2.S vaccination and SARS-CoV-2 variants. Some clones are missing from TCRdb's copy, which holds only in-frame ones; the method was immunoSEQ multiplex PCR. The top ten hold around 2% of the sample, which has more than 300,000 clones, 70% to 90% seen once. CDR3 length equals 16 residues. The germline V and J ends were trimmed by 3 bases and 1 base, with 15 bases remaining between them. Germline CDR1 and CDR2: SGHNT and YYREEE (reference sequence). The treatment: roughly 18 received Ad26.COV2.S at low or high dose, single or two shots; about 5 received placebo; per-sample allocation not given. The samples date from day 63 after the first vaccine or placebo injection.

Sequencing was performed on peripheral blood, taken in a trial of Ad26.COV2.S vaccine versus placebo. V usage is TRBV5-4 and J usage is TRBJ2-3; D is unclear. This sequence was found in a person aged 18 to 65 who received the Ad26.COV2.S COVID-19 vaccine or a placebo. CDR3 sequence (DNA): TGTGCCAGCAGCTCCCGGACGGCTCGTGGCACAGATACGCAGTATTTT. It translates to CASSSRTARGTDTQYF.